This T cell receptor beta chain stems from a study of shared clonotypes between healthy human individuals. V was shortened by 3 bases and J by 10 bases, with 13 bases between the two germline ends. The CDR3 is 13 amino acids. CDR1 and CDR2 (germline): LNHNV, YYDKDF (reference sequence). Profiling relied on immunoSEQ multiplex PCR, and the TCRdb table lists in-frame clones only, not all of them. The sample carries roughly 1,800,000 clones, roughly 95% recorded once. The naive CD8 fraction comprised CD45RO-negative cells positively selected for CCR7 and excluded terminally differentiated effector memory CD45RA+ cells.

The sequencing sample was made of naive CD8+ T cells sorted from blood. This TCR was sampled from a man between 18 and 35 years old in good health. This sequence joins TRBV15 and TRBJ1-5; D is uncertain. CDR3 bases: TGTGCCACCAGCAGCCCAGAAACCCCTCCCCAGCATTTT. Protein sequence: CATSSPETPPQHF. The full variable domain, in which reference TRBV15 and TRBJ1-5 provide the parts outside the CDR3, is DAMVIQNPRYQVTQFGKPVTLSCSQTLNHNVMYWYQQKSSQAPKLLFHYYDKDFNNEADTPDNFQSRRPNTSFCFLDIRSPGLGDTAMYLCATSSPETPPQHFGDGTRLSIL.